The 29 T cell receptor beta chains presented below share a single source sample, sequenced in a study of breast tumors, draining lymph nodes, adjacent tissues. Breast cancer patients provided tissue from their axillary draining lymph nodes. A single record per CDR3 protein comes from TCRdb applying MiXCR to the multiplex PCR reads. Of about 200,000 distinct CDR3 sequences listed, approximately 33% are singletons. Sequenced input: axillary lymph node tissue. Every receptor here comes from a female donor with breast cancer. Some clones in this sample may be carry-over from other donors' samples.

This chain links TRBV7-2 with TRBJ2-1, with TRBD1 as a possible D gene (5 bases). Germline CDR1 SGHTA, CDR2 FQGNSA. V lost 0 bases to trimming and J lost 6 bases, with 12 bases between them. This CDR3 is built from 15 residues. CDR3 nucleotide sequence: TGTGCCAGCAGCTTAGCGTGGGCAGGGCTCAATGAGCAGTTCTTC. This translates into CASSLAWAGLNEQFF. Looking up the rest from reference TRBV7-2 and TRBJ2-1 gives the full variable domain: GAGVSQSPSNKVTEKGKDVELRCDPISGHTALYWYRQSLGQGLEFLIYFQGNSAPDKSGLPSDRFSAERTGGSVSTLTIQRTQQEDSAVYLCASSLAWAGLNEQFFGPGTRLTVL.

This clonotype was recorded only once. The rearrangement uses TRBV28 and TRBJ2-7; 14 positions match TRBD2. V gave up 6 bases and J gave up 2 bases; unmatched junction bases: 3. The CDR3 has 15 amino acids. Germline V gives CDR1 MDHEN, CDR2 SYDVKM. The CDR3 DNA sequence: TGTGCCAGCAGCCGGGGACTAGCGGGAGCCTACGAGCAGTACTTC. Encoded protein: CASSRGLAGAYEQYF.

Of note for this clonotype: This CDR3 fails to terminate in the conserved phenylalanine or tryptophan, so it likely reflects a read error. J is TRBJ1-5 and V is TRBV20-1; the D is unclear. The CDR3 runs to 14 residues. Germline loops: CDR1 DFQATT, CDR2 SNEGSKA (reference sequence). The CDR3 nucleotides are TGCAGCGCTAGAGGAGGGTATAGCAATCAGCCCCAGCATCTT. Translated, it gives CSARGGYSNQPQHL.

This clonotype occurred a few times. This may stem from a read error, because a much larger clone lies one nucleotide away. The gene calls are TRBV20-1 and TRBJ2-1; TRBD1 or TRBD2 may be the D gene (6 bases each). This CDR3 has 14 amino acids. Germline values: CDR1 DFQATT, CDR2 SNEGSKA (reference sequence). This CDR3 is CGAKNLGGLNEQFF. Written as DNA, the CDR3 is TGCGGTGCTAAGAATTTGGGGGGCTTAAATGAGCAGTTCTTC.

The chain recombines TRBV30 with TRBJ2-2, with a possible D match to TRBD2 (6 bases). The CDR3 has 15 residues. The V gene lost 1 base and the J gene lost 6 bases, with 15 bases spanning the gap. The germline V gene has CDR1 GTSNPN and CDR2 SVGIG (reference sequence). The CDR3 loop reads CAWSELASNAGELFF. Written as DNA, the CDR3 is TGTGCCTGGAGTGAACTAGCTAGTAACGCCGGGGAGCTGTTTTTT.

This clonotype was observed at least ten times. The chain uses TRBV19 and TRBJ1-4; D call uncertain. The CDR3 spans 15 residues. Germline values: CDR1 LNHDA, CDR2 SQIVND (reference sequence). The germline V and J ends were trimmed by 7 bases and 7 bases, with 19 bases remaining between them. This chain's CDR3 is CASTSSGRVGEKLFF. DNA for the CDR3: TGTGCCAGTACCTCCTCCGGGAGGGTCGGTGAAAAACTGTTTTTT.

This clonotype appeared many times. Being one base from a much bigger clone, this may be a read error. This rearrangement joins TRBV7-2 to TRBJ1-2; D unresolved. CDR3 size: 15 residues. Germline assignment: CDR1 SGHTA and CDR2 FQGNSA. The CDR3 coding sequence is TGTGCCAGCAGCCAAACACGAGTTCCTAACTATGGCTACCCCTTC. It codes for CASSQTRVPNYGYPF.

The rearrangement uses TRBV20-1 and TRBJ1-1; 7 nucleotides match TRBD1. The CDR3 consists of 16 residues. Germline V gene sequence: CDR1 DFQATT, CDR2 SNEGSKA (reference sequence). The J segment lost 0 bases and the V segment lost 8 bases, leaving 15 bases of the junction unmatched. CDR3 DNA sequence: TGCAGTTCCCCCCGGGACAGCGTACCCTTGAACACTGAAGCTTTCTTT. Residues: CSSPRDSVPLNTEAFF.

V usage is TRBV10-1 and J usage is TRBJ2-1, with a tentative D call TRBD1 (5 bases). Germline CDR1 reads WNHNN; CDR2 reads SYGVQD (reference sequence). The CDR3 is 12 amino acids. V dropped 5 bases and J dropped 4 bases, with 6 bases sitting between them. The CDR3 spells CASSKGYNEQFF. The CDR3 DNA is TGCGCCAGCAGTAAGGGGTACAATGAGCAGTTCTTC.

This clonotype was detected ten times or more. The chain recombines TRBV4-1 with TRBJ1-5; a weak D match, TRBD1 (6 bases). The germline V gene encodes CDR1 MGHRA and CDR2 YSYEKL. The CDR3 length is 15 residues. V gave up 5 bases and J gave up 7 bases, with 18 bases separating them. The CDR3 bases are TGCGCCAGCAGCGCCCTGGGGAAGGGGGTGCAGCCCCAGCATTTT. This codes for CASSALGKGVQPQHF.

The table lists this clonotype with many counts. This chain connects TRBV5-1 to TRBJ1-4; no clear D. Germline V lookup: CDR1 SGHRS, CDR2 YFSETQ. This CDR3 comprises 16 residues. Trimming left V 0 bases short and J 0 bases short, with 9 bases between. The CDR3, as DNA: TGCGCCAGCAGCTTGGGAAAGGTTGCAACTAATGAAAAACTGTTTTTT. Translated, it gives CASSLGKVATNEKLFF.

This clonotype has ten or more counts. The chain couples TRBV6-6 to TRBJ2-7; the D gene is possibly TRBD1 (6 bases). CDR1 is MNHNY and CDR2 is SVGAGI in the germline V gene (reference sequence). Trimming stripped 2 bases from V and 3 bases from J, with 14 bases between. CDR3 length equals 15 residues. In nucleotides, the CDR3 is TGTGCCAGCAGTTACCCCGGGACAAACGACTACGAGCAGTACTTC. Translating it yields CASSYPGTNDYEQYF.

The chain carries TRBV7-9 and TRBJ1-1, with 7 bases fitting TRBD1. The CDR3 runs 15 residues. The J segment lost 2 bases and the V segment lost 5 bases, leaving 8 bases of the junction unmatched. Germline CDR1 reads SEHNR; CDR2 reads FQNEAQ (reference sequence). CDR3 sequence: CASSTRDSRNTEAFF. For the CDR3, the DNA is TGTGCCAGCAGCACCCGGGACAGCCGAAACACTGAAGCTTTCTTT.

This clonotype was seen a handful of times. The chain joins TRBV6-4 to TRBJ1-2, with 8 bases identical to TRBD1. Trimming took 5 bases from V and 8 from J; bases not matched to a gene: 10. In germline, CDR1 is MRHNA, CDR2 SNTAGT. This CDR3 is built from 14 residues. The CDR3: CASSHPGTGNGYTF. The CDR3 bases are TGTGCCAGCAGTCATCCCGGGACAGGAAACGGCTACACCTTC.

The CDR3 spells CSARASGANVLTF. The CDR3 nucleotides are TGCAGTGCTAGAGCTAGCGGGGCCAACGTCCTGACTTTC. The chain couples TRBV20-1 to TRBJ2-6, with D maybe TRBD2 (5 bases). CDR1 DFQATT and CDR2 SNEGSKA come from the germline V gene (reference sequence). Trimming cost V 1 base and J 4 bases, with 5 bases left between them. The CDR3 has 13 residues.

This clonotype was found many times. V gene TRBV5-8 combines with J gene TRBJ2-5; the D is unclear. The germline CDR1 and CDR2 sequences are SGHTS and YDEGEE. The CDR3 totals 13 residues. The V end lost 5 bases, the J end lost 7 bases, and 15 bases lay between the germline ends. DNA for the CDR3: TGTGCCAGCAGTTCCGGGCCCCTGGCGACCCAGTACTTC. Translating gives CASSSGPLATQYF.

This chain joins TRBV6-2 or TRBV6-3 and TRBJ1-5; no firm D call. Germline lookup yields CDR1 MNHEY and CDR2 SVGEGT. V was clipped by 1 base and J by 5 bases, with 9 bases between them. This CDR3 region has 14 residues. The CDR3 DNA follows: TGTGCCAGCAGTTACTTCGGTGGGGATCAGCCCCAGCATTTT. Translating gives CASSYFGGDQPQHF.

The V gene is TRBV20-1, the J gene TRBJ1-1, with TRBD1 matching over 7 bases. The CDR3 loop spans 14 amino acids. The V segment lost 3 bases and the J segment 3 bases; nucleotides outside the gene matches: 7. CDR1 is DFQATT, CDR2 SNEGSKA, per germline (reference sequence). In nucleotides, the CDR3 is TGCAGTGCTAGTCCAGGGGGTGGGGACACTGAAGCTTTCTTT. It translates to CSASPGGGDTEAFF.

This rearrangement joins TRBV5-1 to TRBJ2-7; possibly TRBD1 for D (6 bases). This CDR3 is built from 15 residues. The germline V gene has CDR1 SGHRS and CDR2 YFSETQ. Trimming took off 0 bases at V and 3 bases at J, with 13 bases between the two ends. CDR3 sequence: CASSLGGQGNYEQYV. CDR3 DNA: TGCGCCAGCAGCTTGGGTGGTCAGGGGAACTACGAGCAGTACGTC.

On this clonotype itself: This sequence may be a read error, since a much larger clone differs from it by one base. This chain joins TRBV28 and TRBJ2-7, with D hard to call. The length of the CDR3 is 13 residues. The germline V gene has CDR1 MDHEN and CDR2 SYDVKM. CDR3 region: CASTSTNSYEQHF. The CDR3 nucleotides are TGTGCCAGCACTTCAACGAACTCCTACGAGCAGCACTTC.

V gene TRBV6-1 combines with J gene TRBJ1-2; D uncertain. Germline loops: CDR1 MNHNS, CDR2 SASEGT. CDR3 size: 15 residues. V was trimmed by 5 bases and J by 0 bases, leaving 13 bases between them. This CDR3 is CASSQLGETNYGYTF. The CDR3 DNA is TGTGCCAGCAGTCAACTTGGGGAGACTAACTATGGCTACACCTTC.

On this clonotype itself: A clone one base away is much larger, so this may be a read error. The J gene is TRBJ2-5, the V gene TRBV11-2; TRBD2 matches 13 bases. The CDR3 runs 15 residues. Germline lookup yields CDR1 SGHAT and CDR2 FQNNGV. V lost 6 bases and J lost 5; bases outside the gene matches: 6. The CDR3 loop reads CASRPLAGGWETQYF. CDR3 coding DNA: TGTGCCAGCAGACCACTAGCGGGGGGGTGGGAGACCCAGTACTTC. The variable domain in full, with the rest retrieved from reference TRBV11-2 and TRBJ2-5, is EAGVAQSPRYKIIEKRQSVAFWCNPISGHATLYWYQQILGQGPKLLIQFQNNGVVDDSQLPKDRFSAERLKGVDSTLKIQPAKLEDSAVYLCASRPLAGGWETQYFGPGTRLLVL.

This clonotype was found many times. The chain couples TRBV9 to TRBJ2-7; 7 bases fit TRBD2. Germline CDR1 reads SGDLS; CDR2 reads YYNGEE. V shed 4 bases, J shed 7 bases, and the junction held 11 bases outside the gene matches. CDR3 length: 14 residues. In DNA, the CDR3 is TGTGCCAGCAGCCCTGGGGGGGGTCGCTCAGAGCAGTACTTC. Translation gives CASSPGGGRSEQYF.

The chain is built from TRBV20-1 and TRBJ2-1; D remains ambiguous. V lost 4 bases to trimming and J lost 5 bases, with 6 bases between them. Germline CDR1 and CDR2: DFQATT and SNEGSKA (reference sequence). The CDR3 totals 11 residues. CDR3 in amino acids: CSAIQDNEQFF. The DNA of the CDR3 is TGCAGTGCTATCCAAGACAATGAGCAGTTCTTC.

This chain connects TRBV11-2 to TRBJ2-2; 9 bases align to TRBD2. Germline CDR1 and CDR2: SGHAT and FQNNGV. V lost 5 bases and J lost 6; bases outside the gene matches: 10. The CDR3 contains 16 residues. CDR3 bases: TGTGCCAGCAGCCCTCTGGCGGGGGGGGACGCCGGGGAGCTGTTTTTT. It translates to CASSPLAGGDAGELFF. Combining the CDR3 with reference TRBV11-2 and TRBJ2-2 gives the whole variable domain EAGVAQSPRYKIIEKRQSVAFWCNPISGHATLYWYQQILGQGPKLLIQFQNNGVVDDSQLPKDRFSAERLKGVDSTLKIQPAKLEDSAVYLCASSPLAGGDAGELFFGEGSRLTVL.

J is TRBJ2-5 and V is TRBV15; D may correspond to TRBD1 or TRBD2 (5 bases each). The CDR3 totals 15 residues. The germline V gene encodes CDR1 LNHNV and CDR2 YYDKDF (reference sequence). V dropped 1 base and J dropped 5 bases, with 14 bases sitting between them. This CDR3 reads CATSRGRDPVETQYF. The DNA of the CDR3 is TGTGCCACCAGCAGAGGTCGGGACCCCGTGGAGACCCAGTACTTC.

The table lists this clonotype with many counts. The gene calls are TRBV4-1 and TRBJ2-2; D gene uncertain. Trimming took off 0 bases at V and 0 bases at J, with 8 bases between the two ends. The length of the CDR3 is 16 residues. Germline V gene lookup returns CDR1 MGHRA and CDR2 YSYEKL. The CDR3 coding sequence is TGCGCCAGCAGCCAAGACGCCCGCGCGAACACCGGGGAGCTGTTTTTT. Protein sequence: CASSQDARANTGELFF.

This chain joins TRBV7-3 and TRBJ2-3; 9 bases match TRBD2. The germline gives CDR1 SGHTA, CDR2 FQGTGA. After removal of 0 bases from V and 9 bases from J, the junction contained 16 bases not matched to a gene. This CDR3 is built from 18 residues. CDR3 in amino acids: CASSLTGGSGGPGRTQYF. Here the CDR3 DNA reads TGTGCCAGCAGCTTAACGGGTGGTAGCGGGGGCCCCGGGCGAACGCAGTATTTT.

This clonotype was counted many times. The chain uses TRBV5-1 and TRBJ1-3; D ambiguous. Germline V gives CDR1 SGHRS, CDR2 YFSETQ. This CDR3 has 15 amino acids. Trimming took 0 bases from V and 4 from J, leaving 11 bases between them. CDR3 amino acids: CASSLAAGGGNTIYF. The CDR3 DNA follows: TGCGCCAGCAGCTTGGCCGCGGGTGGAGGAAACACCATATATTTT.